Listed here is a single T cell receptor beta chain. This clonotype has at least ten counts. The antigen this receptor binds is unknown. No clone much larger than this one lies a single base away; base qualities are absent. The protocol used for the library was 5' RACE. Sequencer: NextSeq 500. In the TCR library protocol, unique molecular identifiers were attached to individual cDNA molecules to correct for PCR bias and sequencing error. Sequencing covered both TCR alpha and beta chains, and within each sample the abundances of alpha and beta sequences were tightly co-correlated. On the authors' methods: Decombinator V4 was used to annotate the V gene, J gene and CDR3 of the TCR sequences. TCRs were defined as expanded if a significant change between any two time points was detected under a Poisson model with p below 0.0001. TCR abundances were normalised to the total number of TCRs sequenced in each sample and reported as counts per million. TRAV1-2 paired with TRAJ12, TRAJ20 or TRAJ33 defined MAIT TCRs, while TRAV10 paired with TRAJ18 defined iNKT TCRs. VDJdb, accessed 1 November 2021, was searched for CMV, EBV and SARS-CoV-2 annotated TCRs, excluding TCRs annotated for multiple antigens. Through fastp at Q25 and MiXCR, TCRdb rebuilt clones from the public reads, retaining in-frame beta chains. Each CDR3 protein gets just one entry, which takes the most common genes and DNA from the rows behind it. The V and J calls come from TCRdb's annotation, not from the publication. The sample includes 35,000 to 45,000 distinct CDR3 sequences, with about 5.3% observed a single time. The ten biggest clones cover about 6% of the sample.

The study was a case-control design nested within a healthcare worker cohort in London, UK, with weekly nasopharyngeal swab PCR tests and blood sampling. Healthcare workers were enrolled in the week of the UK lockdown, from 23 to 31 March 2020, and were followed every week for up to about 16 weeks. Spanning cysteine to phenylalanine, the CDR3 consists of 14 amino acids. Kept here is only the CDR3 DNA, which spans 42 bases and is read in frame from base 1. CDR1 DFQATT and CDR2 SNEGSKA are derived from the germline V gene (reference sequence). Trimmed from V: 7 bases; trimmed from J: 3 bases; junction bases lacking a gene match: 6. This entry belongs to a study of early T cells in non-severe SARS-CoV-2 infection (dated by TCRdb to the early 2020s). A note on the overall study: Because TCR sequencing was done on bulk RNA from unsorted whole blood, the alpha and beta chains could not be paired. Summary of the overall study and its limitations: VDJdb matching was skewed toward anti-spike CD8 responses and likely underestimated virus-specific expansions by missing private and CD4 specificities.

Source: whole blood, taken at baseline. Recombination connected TRBV20-1 to TRBJ2-1, with 10 central nucleotides matching TRBD2. This sequence was found in an adult who was a healthcare worker with PCR-confirmed SARS-CoV-2 infection or an uninfected control (not recorded which). The sequence in DNA is TGCAGTGGCACTAGCGGGAAGGGCTACAATGAGCAGTTCTTC. It codes for CSGTSGKGYNEQFF.